This TCR beta chain emerged from a study of regulatory T cells in long-lasting Graves disease. General study points: Peripheral blood, not thyroid tissue, was the sole material studied.

Combining iRepertoire HTBI primers with Arm-PCR of CDR3 regions, the authors built TCR beta libraries. TCRdb re-called the multiplex PCR reads with MiXCR, one entry per CDR3 protein. The table lists 350,000 to 450,000 distinct CDR3 sequences, more than 13% of them singletons. This clonotype was recorded many times. No antigen is known for it. This CDR3 comprises 15 residues. The V end lost 5 bases, the J end lost 0 bases, and 11 bases lay between the germline ends. This sample's time point: newly diagnosed GD, antithyroid drugs for less than 3 months. The TCR library used RNA extracted from PBMCs. These data were also filed under a second study, of T cells in Graves' hyperthyroidism and ophthalmopathy. This second report adds: The HTBI primer set served for first-round RT-PCR of the TCR CDR3.

Here the sequenced sample was peripheral blood mononuclear cells (PBMCs), taken at new diagnosis, from a patient treated with antithyroid drugs. This sequence joins TRBV12-3 or TRBV12-4 and TRBJ2-4; D not certain. The source is a woman in her 30s with Graves disease. The CDR3 sequence: CASSPDPLAKNIQYF. CDR3 sequence (DNA): TGTGCCAGCAGTCCCGACCCCTTAGCCAAAAACATTCAGTACTTC.